This section outlines one T cell receptor beta chain sequence together with its context. What it binds is not known. CDR1 is PRHDT and CDR2 is FYEKMQ in the germline V gene (reference sequence). This CDR3 comprises 17 residues. Amplification used 60 Vbeta primers and 13 Jbeta primers. Profiled with immunoSEQ multiplex PCR; TCRdb holds only in-frame clones, not every one. The table includes some 160,000 clones, roughly four fifths detected once. The data derive from a study of cytomegalovirus exposure and HLA in healthy donors. Findings and caveats of the study: Reports showed the classifier diagnosing cytomegalovirus status with high specificity and sensitivity. Presence/absence analyses rested on an assumption that sequencing depth was roughly uniform across donors. Only CMV serostatus was available as immune exposure information.

This receptor was obtained from a man aged 40-49 years in good health and CMV-seronegative. The gene calls are TRBV13 and TRBJ2-5; 12 nucleotides line up with TRBD2. The end of the DNA aligns better with TRBJ2-7, so the J call may be wrong. The sequenced sample was PBMCs. The CDR3 loop reads CASSLGLLAGGQYEQYF. The CDR3 nucleotides read TGTGCCAGCAGCTTAGGGCTACTAGCGGGAGGCCAGTACGAGCAGTACTTC.